Given below is one TCR beta chain in context. What this receptor recognizes is not known. No base qualities exist here, and no much larger clone lies one base off it. Every CD3G-deficient patient showed evidence of autoimmunity, and the autoimmunity was more severe in two of the patients. At testing, patients were between 2 and 39 years old and showed lower naive and higher memory CD4+ and CD8+ T-cell proportions. Roughly 6 individuals with CD3G deficiency made up the patient group. An international network of physicians across the United States, Europe and Asia provided the patient samples and clinical data. Peripheral blood mononuclear cells were isolated by Ficoll density separation. CD3+ CD8+ CD4- T cells were isolated using a FACSAria cell sorter. V lost 3 bases and J lost 5 bases, and the count of bases not matched to a germline gene is 4. From a lookup of the germline V gene, CDR1 and CDR2 are MNHEY and SVGAGI. Counted from cysteine to phenylalanine, this CDR3 has 14 amino acids. Here the CDR3 DNA is all that survives: 42 bases in frame from base 1.

The data originate from a study of regulatory T cells (dated by TCRdb to 2016 to 2019). At the level of the whole study: Between CD3G-deficient patients and healthy controls, the study compared T-cell receptor beta repertoires in sorted regulatory T cells, conventional CD4+ T cells and CD8+ T cells. Points the paper makes about the study in general: Repertoires from patients had restricted unique TRB V-J pairs and skewed V and J gene usage, with the strongest effect in regulatory T cells. CD8+ T cells from patients showed a nonsignificant trend toward lower Shannon entropy than control CD8+ cells.

The multiplex PCR relied on 52 forward TRBV primers and 13 reverse TRBJ primers, and amplification bias was corrected through assay-based and computational methods. Within the immunoSEQ assay, multiplex PCR amplified rearranged TRB loci from genomic DNA. TRB amplicons were sequenced on an Illumina HiSeq platform. The published analysis was carried out like this. Raw sequences were error-filtered and aligned to reference gene sequences by custom algorithms and were subsequently analyzed with the immunoSEQ online tools. Productive and nonproductive TRB rearrangement frequencies were evaluated among both unique and total sequences. For TRB CDR3 positions 6 and 7, hydrophobicity together with amino acid composition served as the basis for assessing self-reactivity potential. For group comparisons, t tests, Mann-Whitney tests or two-way ANOVA were performed in Prism software. TCRdb retrieved this table from immuneACCESS and kept in-frame rearrangements only. Not all clones are present; in checked studies, unresolved V genes account for under half, and no reason is known for the remainder. Clonal size and the V and J genes are those of that table, whereas D and trimming came from the DNA. Here the sample has about 17,000 clones; approximately 92% occur a single time. Over 30% of the sample rests with the top ten.

The specimen sequenced was CD8+ T cells sorted from blood. The sequence came from a person between 18 and 35 years old with CD3G deficiency. The receptor chain draws on TRBV6-5 and TRBJ1-5; 7 junctional bases match TRBD1. The CDR3 in this case is CASSYFQGDQPQHF. At the DNA level, the sequence is TGTGCCAGCAGTTATTTTCAGGGGGATCAGCCCCAGCATTTT.